Sequencing of this T cell receptor beta chain was carried out in a study of regulatory T cells in long-lasting Graves disease. Described time point: newly diagnosed GD, antithyroid drugs for less than 3 months. From PBMCs, RNA was extracted and then used to make the TCR library. Arm-PCR of CDR3 regions and iRepertoire HTBI primers were the basis on which TCR beta libraries were built. TCRdb itself ran the multiplex PCR reads through MiXCR, one entry per CDR3 protein. Of approximately 470,000 distinct CDR3 sequences in the sample, roughly 16% were seen once. The sample holds a few counts of this clonotype. The same specimen was also included in a second study, on T cells in Graves' hyperthyroidism and ophthalmopathy. That investigation notes: Diagnoses rested on clinical symptoms, serum thyroxine and TRAb, thyroid ultrasound and orbital computed tomography. Stable hyperthyroidism was separated from ophthalmopathy by a model based on 13 V-J features.

The material sequenced was peripheral blood mononuclear cells (PBMCs), taken at new diagnosis, from a patient treated with antithyroid drugs. This sequence was found in a man aged 35 to 55 with Graves disease.

Here the CDR3 reads CSVDSGSITDTQYF. Here the CDR3 DNA reads TGCAGCGTTGATTCAGGTAGTATCACAGATACGCAGTATTTT. V is TRBV29-1 and J is TRBJ2-3; no firm D call. Per the germline V gene, CDR1 is SQVTM and CDR2 is ANQGSEA. This CDR3 is 14 amino acids long. V lost 3 bases to trimming and J lost 2 bases, with 12 bases between them.